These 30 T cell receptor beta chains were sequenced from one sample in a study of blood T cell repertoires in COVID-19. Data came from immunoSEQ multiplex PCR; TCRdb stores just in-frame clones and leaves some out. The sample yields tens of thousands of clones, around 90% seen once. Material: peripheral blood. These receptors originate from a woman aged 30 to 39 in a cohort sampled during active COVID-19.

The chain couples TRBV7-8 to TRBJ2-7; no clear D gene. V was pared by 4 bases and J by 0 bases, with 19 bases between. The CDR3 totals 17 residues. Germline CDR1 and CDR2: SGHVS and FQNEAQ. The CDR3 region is CASSSIDKPGGSYEQYF. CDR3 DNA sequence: TGTGCCAGCAGCTCTATCGACAAGCCAGGTGGCTCCTACGAGCAGTACTTC.

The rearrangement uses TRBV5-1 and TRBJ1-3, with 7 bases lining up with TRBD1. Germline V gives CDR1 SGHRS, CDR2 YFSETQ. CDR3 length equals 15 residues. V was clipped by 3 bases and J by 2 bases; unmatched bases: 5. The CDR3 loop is CASSSTGETGNTIYF. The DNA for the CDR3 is TGCGCCAGCAGCTCCACAGGGGAAACTGGAAACACCATATATTTT. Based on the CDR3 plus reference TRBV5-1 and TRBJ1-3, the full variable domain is KAGVTQTPRYLIKTRGQQVTLSCSPISGHRSVSWYQQTPGQGLQFLFEYFSETQRNKGNFPGRFSGRQFSNSRSEMNVSTLELGDSALYLCASSSTGETGNTIYFGEGSWLTVV.

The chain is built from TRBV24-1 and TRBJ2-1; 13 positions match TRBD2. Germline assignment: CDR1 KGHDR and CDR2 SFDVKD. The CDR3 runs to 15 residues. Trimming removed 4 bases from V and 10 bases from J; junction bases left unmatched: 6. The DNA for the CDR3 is TGTGCCACCAGTGACACTAGCGGGAGGGGGGGAGAGCAGTTCTTC. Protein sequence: CATSDTSGRGGEQFF.

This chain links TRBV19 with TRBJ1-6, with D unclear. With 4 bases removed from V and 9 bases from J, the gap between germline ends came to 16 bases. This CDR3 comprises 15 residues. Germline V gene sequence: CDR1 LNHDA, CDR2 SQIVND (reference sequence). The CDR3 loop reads CASSRAAESFSPLHF. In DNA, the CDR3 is TGTGCCAGTAGTAGAGCGGCAGAAAGTTTTTCACCCCTCCACTTT.

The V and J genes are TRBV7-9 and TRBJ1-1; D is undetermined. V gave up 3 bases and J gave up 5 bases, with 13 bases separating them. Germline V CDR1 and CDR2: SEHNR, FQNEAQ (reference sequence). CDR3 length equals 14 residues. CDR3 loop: CASSLELTGTEAFF. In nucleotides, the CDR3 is TGTGCCAGCAGCTTGGAACTTACGGGGACTGAAGCTTTCTTT. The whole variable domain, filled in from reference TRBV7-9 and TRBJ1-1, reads DTGVSQNPRHKITKRGQNVTFRCDPISEHNRLYWYRQTLGQGPEFLTYFQNEAQLEKSRLLSDRFSAERPKGSFSTLEIQRTEQGDSAMYLCASSLELTGTEAFFGQGTRLTVV.

CDR3 bases: TGTGCCACCAGCACAGGGTATTCCAGAAACACCATATATTTT. Its protein product is CATSTGYSRNTIYF. The chain recombines TRBV15 with TRBJ1-3, with D possibly matching TRBD1 (5 bases). V gave up 4 bases and J gave up 5 bases, with 12 bases separating them. Germline values: CDR1 LNHNV, CDR2 YYDKDF (reference sequence). The CDR3 contains 14 residues. The variable domain in full, with the rest retrieved from reference TRBV15 and TRBJ1-3, is DAMVIQNPRYQVTQFGKPVTLSCSQTLNHNVMYWYQQKSSQAPKLLFHYYDKDFNNEADTPDNFQSRRPNTSFCFLDIRSPGLGDTAMYLCATSTGYSRNTIYFGEGSWLTVV.

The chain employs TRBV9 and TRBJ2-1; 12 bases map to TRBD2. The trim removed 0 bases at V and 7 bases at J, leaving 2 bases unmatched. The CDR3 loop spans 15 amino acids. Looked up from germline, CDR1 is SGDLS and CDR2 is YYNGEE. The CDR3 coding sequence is TGTGCCAGCAGCGTAGGGACTAGCGGGGAAAATGAGCAGTTCTTC. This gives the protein CASSVGTSGENEQFF.

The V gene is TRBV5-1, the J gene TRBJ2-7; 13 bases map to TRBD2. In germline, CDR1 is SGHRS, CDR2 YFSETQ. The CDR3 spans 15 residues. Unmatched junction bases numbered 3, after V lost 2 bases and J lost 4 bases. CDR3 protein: CASSFRTSGSYEQYF. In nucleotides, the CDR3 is TGCGCCAGCAGCTTCCGGACTAGCGGGAGTTACGAGCAGTACTTC. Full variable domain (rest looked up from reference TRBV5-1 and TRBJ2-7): KAGVTQTPRYLIKTRGQQVTLSCSPISGHRSVSWYQQTPGQGLQFLFEYFSETQRNKGNFPGRFSGRQFSNSRSEMNVSTLELGDSALYLCASSFRTSGSYEQYFGPGTRLTVT.

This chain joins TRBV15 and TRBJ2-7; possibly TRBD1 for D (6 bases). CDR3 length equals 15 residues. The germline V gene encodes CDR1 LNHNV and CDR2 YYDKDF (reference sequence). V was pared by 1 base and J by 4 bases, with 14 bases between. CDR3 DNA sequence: TGTGCCACCAGCAGAGCCGCTCTCAGGGGTTACGAGCAGTACTTC. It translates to CATSRAALRGYEQYF.

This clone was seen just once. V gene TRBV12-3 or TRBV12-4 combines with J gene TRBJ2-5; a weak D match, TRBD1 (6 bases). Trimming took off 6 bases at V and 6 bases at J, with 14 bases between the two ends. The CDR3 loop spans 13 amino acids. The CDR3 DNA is TGTGCCAGCAGGGCCGGCAGGGACAAGACCCAGTACTTC. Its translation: CASRAGRDKTQYF.

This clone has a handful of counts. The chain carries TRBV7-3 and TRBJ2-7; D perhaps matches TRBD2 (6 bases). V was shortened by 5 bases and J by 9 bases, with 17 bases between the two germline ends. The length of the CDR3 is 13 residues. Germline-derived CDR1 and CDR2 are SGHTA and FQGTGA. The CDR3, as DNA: TGTGCCAGCAGCCAAGTCGCCGGGGGAGTGCAGTACTTC. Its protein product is CASSQVAGGVQYF.

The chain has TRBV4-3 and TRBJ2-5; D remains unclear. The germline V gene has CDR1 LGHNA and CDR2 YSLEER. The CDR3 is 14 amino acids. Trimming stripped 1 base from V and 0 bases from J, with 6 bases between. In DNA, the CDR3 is TGCGCCAGCAGCCAAGGGCTAGACCAAGAGACCCAGTACTTC. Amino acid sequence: CASSQGLDQETQYF.

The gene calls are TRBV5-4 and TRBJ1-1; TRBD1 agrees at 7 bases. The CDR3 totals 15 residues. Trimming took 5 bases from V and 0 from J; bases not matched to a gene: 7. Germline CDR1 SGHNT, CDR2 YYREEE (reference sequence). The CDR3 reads CASSFFDRVNTEAFF. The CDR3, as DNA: TGTGCCAGCAGTTTTTTTGACAGGGTGAACACTGAAGCTTTCTTT. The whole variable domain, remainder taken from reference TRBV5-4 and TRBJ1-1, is ETGVTQSPTHLIKTRGQQVTLRCSSQSGHNTVSWYQQALGQGPQFIFQYYREEENGRGNFPPRFSGLQFPNYSSELNVNALELDDSALYLCASSFFDRVNTEAFFGQGTRLTVV.

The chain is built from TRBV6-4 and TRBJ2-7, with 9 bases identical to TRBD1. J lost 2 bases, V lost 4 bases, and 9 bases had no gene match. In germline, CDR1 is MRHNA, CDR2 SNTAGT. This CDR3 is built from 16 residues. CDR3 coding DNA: TGTGCCAGCAGTGGCCCCCGGGACAGGGAAACCTACGAGCAGTACTTC. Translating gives CASSGPRDRETYEQYF.

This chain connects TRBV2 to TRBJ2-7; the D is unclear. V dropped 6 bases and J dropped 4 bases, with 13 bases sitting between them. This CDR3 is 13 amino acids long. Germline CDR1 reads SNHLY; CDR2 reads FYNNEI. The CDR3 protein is CASSHLGTYEQYF. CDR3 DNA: TGTGCCAGCAGCCACCTAGGAACTTACGAGCAGTACTTC. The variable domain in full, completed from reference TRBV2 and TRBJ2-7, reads EPEVTQTPSHQVTQMGQEVILRCVPISNHLYFYWYRQILGQKVEFLVSFYNNEISEKSEIFDDQFSVERPDGSNFTLKIRSTKLEDSAMYFCASSHLGTYEQYFGPGTRLTVT.

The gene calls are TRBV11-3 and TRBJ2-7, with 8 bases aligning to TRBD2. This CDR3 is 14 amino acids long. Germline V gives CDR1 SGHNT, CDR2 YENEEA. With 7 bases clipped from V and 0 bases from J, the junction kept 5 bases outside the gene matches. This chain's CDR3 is CASMSGGNSYEQYF. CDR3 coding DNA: TGTGCCAGCATGTCGGGGGGGAACTCCTACGAGCAGTACTTC.

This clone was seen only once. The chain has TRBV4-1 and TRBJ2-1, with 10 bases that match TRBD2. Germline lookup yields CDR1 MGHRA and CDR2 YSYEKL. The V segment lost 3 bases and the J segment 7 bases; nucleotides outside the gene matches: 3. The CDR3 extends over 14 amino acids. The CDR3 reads CASSQPSGSNEQFF. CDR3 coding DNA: TGCGCCAGCAGCCAGCCTAGCGGGAGTAATGAGCAGTTCTTC.

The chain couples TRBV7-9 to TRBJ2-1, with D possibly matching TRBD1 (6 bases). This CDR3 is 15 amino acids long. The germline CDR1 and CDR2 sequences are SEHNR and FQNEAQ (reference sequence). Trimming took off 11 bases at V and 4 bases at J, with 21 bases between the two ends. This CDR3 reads CALPTRDTDYNEQFF. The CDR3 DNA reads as TGTGCCCTCCCCACGAGGGACACGGATTACAATGAGCAGTTCTTC. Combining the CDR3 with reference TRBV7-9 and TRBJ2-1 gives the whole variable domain DTGVSQNPRHKITKRGQNVTFRCDPISEHNRLYWYRQTLGQGPEFLTYFQNEAQLEKSRLLSDRFSAERPKGSFSTLEIQRTEQGDSAMYLCALPTRDTDYNEQFFGPGTRLTVL.

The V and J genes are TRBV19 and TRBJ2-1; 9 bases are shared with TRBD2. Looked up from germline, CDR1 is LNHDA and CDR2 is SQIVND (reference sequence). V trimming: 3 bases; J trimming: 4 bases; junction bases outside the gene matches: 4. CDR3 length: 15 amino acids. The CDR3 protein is CASSMSGRSYNEQFF. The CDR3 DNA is TGTGCCAGTAGTATGAGCGGGAGGTCATACAATGAGCAGTTCTTC.

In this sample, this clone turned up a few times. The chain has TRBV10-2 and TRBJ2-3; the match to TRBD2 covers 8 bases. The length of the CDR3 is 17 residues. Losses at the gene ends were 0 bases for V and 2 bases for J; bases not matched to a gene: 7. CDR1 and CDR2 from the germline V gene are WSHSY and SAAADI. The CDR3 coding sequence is TGCGCCAGCAGTGAGTCGACAGCGGGAGTGTTCACAGATACGCAGTATTTT. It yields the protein CASSESTAGVFTDTQYF.

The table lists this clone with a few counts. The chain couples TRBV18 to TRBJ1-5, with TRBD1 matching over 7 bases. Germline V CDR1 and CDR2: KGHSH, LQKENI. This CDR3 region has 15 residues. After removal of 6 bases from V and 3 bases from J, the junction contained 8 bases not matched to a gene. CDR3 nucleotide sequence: TGTGCCAGCTCTCTCCGGGACAGTCACAATCAGCCCCAGCATTTT. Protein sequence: CASSLRDSHNQPQHF.

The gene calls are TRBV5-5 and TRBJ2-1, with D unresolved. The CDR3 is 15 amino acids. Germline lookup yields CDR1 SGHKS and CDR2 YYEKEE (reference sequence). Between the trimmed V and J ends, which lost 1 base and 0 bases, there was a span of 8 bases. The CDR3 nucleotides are TGTGCCAGCAGCTTGCTCGGTAACTCCTACAATGAGCAGTTCTTC. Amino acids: CASSLLGNSYNEQFF.

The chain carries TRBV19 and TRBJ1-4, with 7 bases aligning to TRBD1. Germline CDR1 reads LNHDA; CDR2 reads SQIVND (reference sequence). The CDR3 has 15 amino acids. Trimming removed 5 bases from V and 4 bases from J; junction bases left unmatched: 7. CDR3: CASSLGTVLNEKLFF. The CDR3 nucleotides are TGTGCCAGTAGTCTCGGGACAGTTCTTAATGAAAAACTGTTTTTT.

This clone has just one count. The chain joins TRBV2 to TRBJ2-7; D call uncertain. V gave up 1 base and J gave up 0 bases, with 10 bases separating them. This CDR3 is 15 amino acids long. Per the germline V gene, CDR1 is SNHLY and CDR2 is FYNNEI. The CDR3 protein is CASSEGPARSYEQYF. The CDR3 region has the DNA TGTGCCAGCAGTGAAGGGCCCGCCCGCTCCTACGAGCAGTACTTC.

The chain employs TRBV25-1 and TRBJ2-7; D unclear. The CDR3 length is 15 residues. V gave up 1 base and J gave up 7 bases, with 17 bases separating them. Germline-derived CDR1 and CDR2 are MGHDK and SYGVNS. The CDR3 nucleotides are TGTGCCAGCAGTGAATTACCCCCCGCCGCGCGTGAGCAGTACTTC. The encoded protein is CASSELPPAAREQYF.

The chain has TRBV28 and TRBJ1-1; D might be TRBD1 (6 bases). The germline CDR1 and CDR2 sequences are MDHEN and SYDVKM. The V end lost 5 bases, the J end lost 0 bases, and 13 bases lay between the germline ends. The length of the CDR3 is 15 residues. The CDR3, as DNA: TGTGCCAGCAGTCCTCGGACAGCGATGAACACTGAAGCTTTCTTT. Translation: CASSPRTAMNTEAFF.

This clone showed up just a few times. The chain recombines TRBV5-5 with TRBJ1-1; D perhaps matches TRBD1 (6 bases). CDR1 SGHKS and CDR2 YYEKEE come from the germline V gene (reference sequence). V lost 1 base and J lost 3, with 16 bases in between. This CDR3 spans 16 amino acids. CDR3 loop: CASSLNWVRGDTEAFF. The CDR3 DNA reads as TGTGCCAGCAGCTTGAATTGGGTCAGGGGTGACACTGAAGCTTTCTTT.

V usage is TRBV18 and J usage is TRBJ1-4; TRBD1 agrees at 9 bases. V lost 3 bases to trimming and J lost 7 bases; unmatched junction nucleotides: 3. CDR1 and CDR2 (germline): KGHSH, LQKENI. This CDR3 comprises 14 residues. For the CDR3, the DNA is TGTGCCAGCTCACCGGGACAGGGAAGTGAAAAACTGTTTTTT. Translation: CASSPGQGSEKLFF. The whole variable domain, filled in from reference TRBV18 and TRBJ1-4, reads NAGVMQNPRHLVRRRGQEARLRCSPMKGHSHVYWYRQLPEEGLKFMVYLQKENIIDESGMPKERFSAEFPKEGPSILRIQQVVRGDSAAYFCASSPGQGSEKLFFGSGTQLSVL.

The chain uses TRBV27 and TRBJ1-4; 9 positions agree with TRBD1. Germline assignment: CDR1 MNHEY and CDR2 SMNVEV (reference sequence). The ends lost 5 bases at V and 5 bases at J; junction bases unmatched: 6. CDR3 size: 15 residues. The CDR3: CASSPRTGANEKLFF. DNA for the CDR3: TGTGCCAGCAGTCCTCGGACAGGGGCAAATGAAAAACTGTTTTTT.

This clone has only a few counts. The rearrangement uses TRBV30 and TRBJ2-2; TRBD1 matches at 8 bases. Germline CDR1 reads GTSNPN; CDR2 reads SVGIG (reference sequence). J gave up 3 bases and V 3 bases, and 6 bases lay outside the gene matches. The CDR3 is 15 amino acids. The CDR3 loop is CAWRQGARDTGELFF. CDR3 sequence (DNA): TGTGCCTGGAGGCAGGGGGCGCGGGACACCGGGGAGCTGTTTTTT.